Listed here are 21 T cell receptor beta chains from one sample, sequenced in a study of response to subunit inactivated influenza vaccine. Using its own MiXCR run on the RT-PCR reads, TCRdb lists one record per CDR3 protein. Of roughly 650,000 distinct CDR3 sequences listed, roughly 15% are singletons. Here the sequenced sample was PBMCs from blood, taken roughly 2 weeks before vaccination. These TCRs come from a middle-aged man who received an inactivated influenza vaccine.

This clonotype occurred a few times. V is TRBV6-6 and J is TRBJ2-7, with D perhaps TRBD1 or TRBD2 (5 bases each). The germline V gene has CDR1 MNHNY and CDR2 SVGAGI (reference sequence). This CDR3 comprises 13 residues. The V end lost 6 bases, the J end lost 6 bases, and 15 bases lay between the germline ends. CDR3 residues: CASSKRGEGEQYF. DNA for the CDR3: TGTGCCAGCAGCAAACGGGGCGAGGGCGAGCAGTACTTC.

There are a few counts of this clonotype. The chain is built from TRBV5-1 and TRBJ2-3; a possible D gene is TRBD1 (5 bases). The CDR3 contains 15 residues. V dropped 2 bases and J dropped 2 bases, with 12 bases sitting between them. Germline V CDR1 and CDR2: SGHRS, YFSETQ. The CDR3 DNA reads as TGCGCCAGCAGCTTTGGGGCGGATCTCACAGATACGCAGTATTTT. It codes for CASSFGADLTDTQYF.

This clonotype occurred a few times. V gene TRBV7-2 combines with J gene TRBJ2-1; 8 nucleotides line up with TRBD2. Germline CDR1 and CDR2: SGHTA and FQGNSA. V was clipped by 1 base and J by 4 bases; unmatched bases: 6. The CDR3 runs 16 residues. In DNA form, the CDR3 reads TGTGCCAGCAGCTTAGTCGGGAGGGGTATTTACAATGAGCAGTTCTTC. Its protein is CASSLVGRGIYNEQFF. Looking up the rest from reference TRBV7-2 and TRBJ2-1 gives the full variable domain: GAGVSQSPSNKVTEKGKDVELRCDPISGHTALYWYRQSLGQGLEFLIYFQGNSAPDKSGLPSDRFSAERTGGSVSTLTIQRTQQEDSAVYLCASSLVGRGIYNEQFFGPGTRLTVL.

This clonotype was detected once. The CDR3 DNA is TGTGCCAGCAGCTTAACATACACATGGGGTACGGGAACTGGAAACACCATATATTTT. Translated, it gives CASSLTYTWGTGTGNTIYF. The J gene is TRBJ1-3, the V gene TRBV13; D uncertain. CDR3 length: 19 amino acids. The germline V and J ends were trimmed by 2 bases and 2 bases, with 22 bases remaining between them. Looked up from germline, CDR1 is PRHDT and CDR2 is FYEKMQ (reference sequence).

This clonotype was counted only a few times. The chain uses TRBV20-1 and TRBJ1-2; the D is unclear. Germline V gene sequence: CDR1 DFQATT, CDR2 SNEGSKA (reference sequence). The CDR3 loop spans 14 amino acids. Trimming shortened V by 2 bases and J by 5 bases, and 15 bases separated the two germline ends. For the CDR3, the DNA is TGCAGTGCTAGACCCCCGGGGTCGGGGTATGGCTACACCTTC. It specifies CSARPPGSGYGYTF.

This clonotype was observed a handful of times. The rearrangement joins TRBV10-3 to TRBJ2-7; D perhaps matches TRBD2 (8 bases). The CDR3 contains 16 residues. Trimming removed 3 bases at V and 0 bases at J, with 15 bases between. CDR1 is ENHRY and CDR2 is SYGVKD in the germline V gene. This CDR3 is CAISEPGGTASYEQYF. CDR3 sequence (DNA): TGTGCCATCAGTGAACCGGGGGGGACAGCCTCCTACGAGCAGTACTTC.

The chain uses TRBV5-1 and TRBJ2-7, with 9 bases matching TRBD1. With V trimmed by 2 bases and J by 3 bases, 3 bases remained unmatched. Germline V lookup: CDR1 SGHRS, CDR2 YFSETQ. The CDR3 is made up of 14 amino acids. CDR3 sequence (DNA): TGCGCCAGCAGCTTAACGACAGGGGGCTACGAGCAGTACTTC. The encoded protein is CASSLTTGGYEQYF.

J is TRBJ2-5 and V is TRBV29-1, with TRBD2 as a possible D gene (5 bases). Per the germline V gene, CDR1 is SQVTM and CDR2 is ANQGSEA. With 4 bases removed from V and 2 bases from J, the gap between germline ends came to 14 bases. The CDR3 loop spans 14 amino acids. The DNA for the CDR3 is TGCAGCGTTGCGGAGGCATACCCTCAAGAGACCCAGTACTTC. This gives the protein CSVAEAYPQETQYF.

The chain combines TRBV6-1 with TRBJ1-1; D is ambiguous. The CDR3 consists of 14 residues. The V and J ends lost 5 bases and 1 base respectively, with 11 bases between them. The germline V gene encodes CDR1 MNHNS and CDR2 SASEGT. The CDR3 reads CASSPRVSNTEAFF. DNA of the CDR3: TGTGCCAGCAGTCCCCGGGTCTCGAACACTGAAGCTTTCTTT.

The J gene is TRBJ1-2, the V gene TRBV20-1, with D unclear. CDR1 is DFQATT and CDR2 is SNEGSKA in the germline V gene (reference sequence). CDR3 length equals 13 residues. V lost 0 bases to trimming and J lost 6 bases, with 11 bases between them. Written as DNA, the CDR3 is TGCAGTGCTAGAGATCGCAGGTCGGATGGCTACACCTTC. Translating gives CSARDRRSDGYTF.

This clonotype occurred a few times. The J gene is TRBJ2-3, the V gene TRBV6-1; D is perhaps TRBD1 or TRBD2 (6 bases each). Between the trimmed V and J ends, which lost 6 bases and 5 bases, there was a span of 18 bases. Germline V lookup: CDR1 MNHNS, CDR2 SASEGT. This CDR3 contains 15 residues. The CDR3 sequence is CASRKGGLFEDTQYF. The DNA of the CDR3 is TGTGCCAGCAGGAAGGGGGGCCTGTTTGAAGATACGCAGTATTTT.

Only a few counts were recorded for this clonotype. The chain employs TRBV12-3 or TRBV12-4 and TRBJ2-2; D is undetermined. V shed 3 bases and J shed 3 bases, with 8 bases lying between them. The length of the CDR3 is 14 residues. The CDR3 DNA reads TGTGCCAGCAGTTTTTGGCAGGACACCGGGGAGCTGTTTTTT. Protein product: CASSFWQDTGELFF.

In this sample, this clonotype turned up many times. The rearrangement uses TRBV5-1 and TRBJ1-2, with unresolved D. The CDR3 extends over 14 amino acids. Germline V gene lookup returns CDR1 SGHRS and CDR2 YFSETQ. The V gene lost 2 bases and the J gene lost 4 bases, with 12 bases spanning the gap. The CDR3 region is CASSFAYMTYGYTF. Here the CDR3 DNA reads TGCGCCAGCAGCTTTGCCTACATGACCTATGGCTACACCTTC. Full variable domain (remainder filled in from reference TRBV5-1 and TRBJ1-2): KAGVTQTPRYLIKTRGQQVTLSCSPISGHRSVSWYQQTPGQGLQFLFEYFSETQRNKGNFPGRFSGRQFSNSRSEMNVSTLELGDSALYLCASSFAYMTYGYTFGSGTRLTVV.

This clonotype was seen a handful of times. V is TRBV7-9 and J is TRBJ2-7; the D is unclear. CDR1 and CDR2 (germline): SEHNR, FQNEAQ (reference sequence). The CDR3 runs 11 residues. The V and J ends lost 6 bases and 3 bases respectively, with 6 bases between them. The CDR3, as DNA: TGTGCCAGCAGGAGTATCTACGAGCAGTACTTC. Translation: CASRSIYEQYF.

The genes are TRBV3-1 and TRBJ2-5; 7 nucleotides agree with TRBD2. The germline V gene encodes CDR1 LGHDT and CDR2 YNNKEL (reference sequence). The CDR3 consists of 13 residues. The V and J ends lost 2 bases and 3 bases, in that order; junction bases with no gene match: 0. The CDR3 nucleotides are TGTGCCAGCAGCCAACTAGCGGAAGAGACCCAGTACTTC. Protein: CASSQLAEETQYF.

This rearrangement joins TRBV12-3 or TRBV12-4 to TRBJ1-2; TRBD1 matches 10 bases. The CDR3 is made up of 15 amino acids. J gave up 3 bases and V 5 bases, and 6 bases lay outside the gene matches. In DNA form, the CDR3 reads TGTGCCAGCAGTCCATTCGGACAGGGGGACTATGGCTACACCTTC. It codes for CASSPFGQGDYGYTF.

The chain uses TRBV30 and TRBJ2-2; 7 bases align to TRBD2. CDR3 length equals 12 residues. The trim removed 6 bases at V and 5 bases at J, leaving 3 bases unmatched. Per the germline V gene, CDR1 is GTSNPN and CDR2 is SVGIG (reference sequence). The CDR3 sequence is CACGRRTGELFF. The CDR3 nucleotides read TGTGCCTGCGGGAGGAGAACCGGGGAGCTGTTTTTT.

V usage is TRBV4-3 and J usage is TRBJ2-2; D not resolved. Trimming removed 0 bases at V and 4 bases at J, with 9 bases between. Germline V gene data show CDR1 as LGHNA and CDR2 as YSLEER. The length of the CDR3 is 15 residues. Written as DNA, the CDR3 is TGCGCCAGCAGCCAAGATAAAAGGGTCACCGGGGAGCTGTTTTTT. Its protein product is CASSQDKRVTGELFF.

This clonotype has at least ten counts. The rearrangement links TRBV29-1 to TRBJ2-3; D unclear. This CDR3 comprises 16 residues. The V and J ends lost 0 bases and 6 bases respectively, with 19 bases between them. Germline CDR1 is SQVTM and CDR2 is ANQGSEA. This CDR3 reads CSVEDPRKGNGDTQYF. CDR3 nucleotide sequence: TGCAGCGTTGAAGATCCTCGGAAAGGCAATGGTGATACGCAGTATTTT.

This clonotype showed up just a few times. V usage is TRBV20-1 and J usage is TRBJ2-5, with TRBD1 matching over 7 bases. Per the germline V gene, CDR1 is DFQATT and CDR2 is SNEGSKA (reference sequence). Germline trimming cut 3 bases from V and 2 bases from J; bases unmatched to any gene: 6. There are 14 residues in the CDR3. CDR3 in amino acids: CSASKGTAQETQYF. The CDR3 DNA sequence: TGCAGTGCTAGTAAGGGGACAGCTCAAGAGACCCAGTACTTC.

In its sample, this clonotype was seen many times. This chain joins TRBV12-3 or TRBV12-4 and TRBJ2-1, with D possibly TRBD2 on 5 matching bases. V was pared by 5 bases and J by 3 bases, with 14 bases between. The CDR3 consists of 15 residues. As DNA, the CDR3 is TGTGCCAGCAGTCCACGGACTGGGATCTACAATGAGCAGTTCTTC. The encoded protein is CASSPRTGIYNEQFF.